This T cell receptor (beta chain) came from a study of radiation and T cells in renal cell carcinoma. Findings of the study overall: Pretreatment tumor biopsies were lacking, so baseline clonotypes are unknown.

This clone was seen once. No antigen is known for it. Documented time point: blood 4 weeks post-SBRT, at nephrectomy. The treatment here: 15 Gy SBRT to primary tumor, nephrectomy 4 weeks later. Nephrectomy followed 15 Gy stereotactic body radiation by 4 weeks. Serial blood draws occurred at baseline and 2 and 4 weeks post-SBRT. The patient's renal cell carcinoma had clear cell pathology. Only in-frame clones appear in the TCRdb table, and some are missing; sequencing was by immunoSEQ multiplex PCR. Of about 140,000 clones in the sample, approximately 86% are singletons; the top ten hold about a sixth. CDR1 and CDR2 from the germline V gene are LNHNV and YYDKDF (reference sequence). J was trimmed by 4 bases and V by 3 bases; bases with no gene match: 10. The CDR3 is made up of 17 amino acids.

The chain couples TRBV15 to TRBJ2-1, with 9 bases identical to TRBD2. The sequence derives from a woman aged 45-59 years with renal cell carcinoma. The sample consisted of blood, taken from a patient whose treatment included radiotherapy and nephrectomy. In nucleotides, the CDR3 is TGTGCCACCAGCAGGCTGGGGGGCGGGAGGGAATACAATGAGCAGTTCTTC. Translated, it gives CATSRLGGGREYNEQFF.